Sequencing of this T cell receptor beta chain was carried out in a study of cytomegalovirus exposure and HLA in healthy donors. Study results and caveats: Generally TCR sequences proved uncommon, though certain public TCRs appeared in numerous donors. In vitro data verified a few CMV-associated chains as specific for CMV antigens.

This table comes from immunoSEQ multiplex PCR, and its TCRdb copy is limited to in-frame clones, with some not included. The sample includes tens of thousands of clones, around 94% of them seen just once. Germline CDR1 and CDR2: ENHRY and SYGVKD. With V trimmed by 4 bases and J by 0 bases, 1 base remained unmatched. This CDR3 contains 14 residues. This clone occurred once. What it binds is not known. Separation from the roughly 700-subject first cohort characterized the roughly 130-subject validation cohort, to which the donors belonged. The rearrangement links TRBV10-3 to TRBJ2-7; the match to TRBD1 covers 9 bases. Sequencing was carried out using PBMCs. This clonotype was obtained from a woman younger than 30 in good health and CMV-seronegative. The CDR3 is CAISGGQGSYEQYF. The CDR3 DNA reads as TGTGCCATCAGTGGGGGACAGGGCTCCTACGAGCAGTACTTC.